The rows below give T cell receptor beta chains drawn from one sample of a study of cytomegalovirus exposure and HLA in healthy donors. Produced via immunoSEQ multiplex PCR; TCRdb's table is partial and in-frame only. In the table there are fewer than 150,000 clones, 80% of which are singletons. The specimen sequenced was PBMCs. The receptors shown here come from a man between 35 and 55 years old in good health and CMV-seronegative. CDR3s include the opening cysteine and the closing phenylalanine or tryptophan. D genes are given only for firm matches. A row's size may be missing; if present it is once, few, many or a size class.

j_call,d_call,v_call,clone_size,cdr3_nt,cdr3_aa
TRBJ2-2,TRBD1,TRBV2,NA,TGTGCCAGCAGAGGGGGCGAGGCCGGGGAGCTGTTTTTT,CASRGGEAGELFF
TRBJ1-5,NA,TRBV15,NA,TGTGCCACCAGCACCTCCCGGGCCAGGGAAGATCAGCCCCAGCATTTT,CATSTSRAREDQPQHF
TRBJ1-5,TRBD1,TRBV6-1,few,TGTGCCAGCAGCATTACAGGGGTCAATCAGCCCCAGCATTTT,CASSITGVNQPQHF
TRBJ2-5,TRBD1,TRBV5-4,NA,TGTGCCAGCAGCCAAGGGACAGGGGGCCGGCAAGAGACCCAGTACTTC,CASSQGTGGRQETQYF
TRBJ2-7,TRBD1,TRBV5-1,few,TGCGCCAGCAGCACCCGGGACAGCAGGCGGGAGCAGTACTTC,CASSTRDSRREQYF
TRBJ2-7,TRBD1,TRBV27,NA,TGTGCCAGCAGTCGGCCAGGGGGCTACGAGCAGTACTTC,CASSRPGGYEQYF
TRBJ2-1,NA,TRBV18,NA,TGTGCCAGCTCACCACGATCCTCTCCCGAACTGCAGTTCTTC,CASSPRSSPELQFF
TRBJ2-6,NA,TRBV30,once,TGTGCCTGGAGTGTAAAACAGGGCGCCAGGGCCAACGTCCTGACTTTC,CAWSVKQGARANVLTF
TRBJ1-1,NA,TRBV19,NA,TGTGCCAGTAGTATAGAGGCGCAGGGCAACACTGAAGCTTTCTTT,CASSIEAQGNTEAFF
TRBJ2-1,NA,TRBV10-3,NA,TGTGCCATCAGAGACCAGGGCTACAATGAGCAGTTCTTC,CAIRDQGYNEQFF
TRBJ2-2,NA,TRBV18,NA,TGTGCCAGCTCACCAGGGGGCCAGGACACCGGGGAGCTGTTTTTT,CASSPGGQDTGELFF
TRBJ2-7,NA,TRBV18,NA,TGTGCCAGCTCACCACTGCCAGGGGTCTTTAGTAACGAGCAGTACTTC,CASSPLPGVFSNEQYF
TRBJ2-7,NA,TRBV18,few,TGTGCCAGCTCACCCCCTCAGGGGACCTACGAGCAGTACTTC,CASSPPQGTYEQYF
TRBJ1-6,NA,TRBV5-4,NA,TGTGCCAGCAGCCCTTCCGGGAACTCTGCTTCGGGTAATTCACCCCTCCACTTT,CASSPSGNSASGNSPLHF
TRBJ2-7,NA,TRBV5-6,NA,TGTGCCAGCTGGACAGCACCATCCTACGAGCAGTACTTC,CASWTAPSYEQYF
TRBJ2-7,TRBD2,TRBV30,NA,TGTGCCTGGAGTATGGGGGGGAGTTCCTACGAGCAGTACTTC,CAWSMGGSSYEQYF
TRBJ1-4,NA,TRBV5-4,NA,TGTGCCAGCAGCTTGGGACAGACAAATGAAAAACTGTTTTTT,CASSLGQTNEKLFF
TRBJ2-1,TRBD1,TRBV19,NA,TGTGCCAGTAGTATAAGCCAGGGGGCCAATGAGCAGTTCTTC,CASSISQGANEQFF
TRBJ2-1,TRBD2,TRBV2,NA,TGTGCCAGCAGTCCTGAGACTAGCGGGATAAACAATGAGCAGTTCTTC,CASSPETSGINNEQFF
TRBJ1-1,NA,TRBV7-8,NA,TGTGCCAGCAGCTTAGCTTCCCAAGGGGGTACTGAAGCTTTCTTT,CASSLASQGGTEAFF
TRBJ2-2,TRBD2,TRBV10-3,NA,TGTGCCATCACCGGGAGGGACGGGAACACCGGGGAGCTGTTTTTT,CAITGRDGNTGELFF
TRBJ1-1,NA,TRBV7-2,NA,TGTGCCAGCAGCTCGTCTCTGAACACTGAAGCTTTCTTT,CASSSSLNTEAFF
TRBJ1-6,NA,TRBV18,NA,TGTGCCAGCTCACCGCGGGACTCTAGAATATCACCCCTCCACTTT,CASSPRDSRISPLHF
TRBJ1-2,NA,TRBV9,NA,TGTGCCAGCCTGGGGGGGGACGGCTACACCTTC,CASLGGDGYTF